The sequence of this T cell receptor beta chain was determined in a study of T cell changes during pregnancy in multiple sclerosis. The V and J ends lost 2 bases and 1 base, in that order; junction bases with no gene match: 8. The CDR3 is made up of 16 amino acids. Germline CDR1 SGHRS, CDR2 YFSETQ. The assay was immunoSEQ multiplex PCR, and TCRdb's table has in-frame clones only and misses some. The table records under 70,000 clones, 80% to 95% of them present only once. The material sequenced was CD4+ T cells from peripheral blood mononuclear cells, taken after pregnancy. This TCR was sampled from a female donor with multiple sclerosis, enrolled in a pregnancy study. This chain connects TRBV5-1 to TRBJ2-7; 8 nucleotides align to TRBD1. The CDR3 DNA is TGCGCCAGCAGCTTTCTCCCGGGACAGGATTCCTACGAGCAGTACTTC. Its protein product is CASSFLPGQDSYEQYF.